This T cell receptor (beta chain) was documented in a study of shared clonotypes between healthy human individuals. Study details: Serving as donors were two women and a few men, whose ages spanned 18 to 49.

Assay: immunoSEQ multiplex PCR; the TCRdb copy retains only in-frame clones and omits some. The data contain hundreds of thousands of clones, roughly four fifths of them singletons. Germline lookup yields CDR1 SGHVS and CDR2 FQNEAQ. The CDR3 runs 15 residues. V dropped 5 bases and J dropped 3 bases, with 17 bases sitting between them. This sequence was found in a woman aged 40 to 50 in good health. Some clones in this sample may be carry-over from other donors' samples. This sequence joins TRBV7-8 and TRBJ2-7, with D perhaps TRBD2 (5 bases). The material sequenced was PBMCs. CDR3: CASSPRRETVYEQYF. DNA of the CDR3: TGTGCCAGCAGCCCCCGAAGGGAGACCGTCTACGAGCAGTACTTC.